The 10 T cell receptor beta chains presented below share a single source sample, sequenced in a study of cytomegalovirus exposure and HLA in healthy donors. Use of 60 Vbeta and 13 Jbeta primers characterized the PCR. This table comes from immunoSEQ multiplex PCR, and its TCRdb copy is limited to in-frame clones, with some not included. The data hold some 120,000 clones, with about 78% observed a single time. Sequencing was performed on PBMCs. The receptor set was obtained from a young man in good health and CMV-seronegative.

This clone was recorded a few times. This chain links TRBV7-8 with TRBJ2-7; 7 bases are a match to TRBD1. The CDR3 runs 16 residues. V lost 0 bases to trimming and J lost 0 bases; unmatched junction nucleotides: 5. Germline V gene sequence: CDR1 SGHVS, CDR2 FQNEAQ. CDR3 protein: CASSLAKDRPSYEQYF. The CDR3 bases are TGTGCCAGCAGCTTAGCAAAGGACAGGCCCTCCTACGAGCAGTACTTC.

The V gene is TRBV11-2, the J gene TRBJ1-2; TRBD1 aligns across 7 bases. Germline V gene sequence: CDR1 SGHAT, CDR2 FQNNGV. The CDR3 totals 13 residues. With V trimmed by 5 bases and J by 5 bases, 5 bases remained unmatched. Written as DNA, the CDR3 is TGTGCCAGCAGCCGGGACAGAGGGTATGGCTACACCTTC. Translation: CASSRDRGYGYTF.

A few counts support this clone. The chain carries TRBV28 and TRBJ2-7; maybe TRBD2 (6 bases). CDR3 length: 14 amino acids. Germline CDR1 and CDR2: MDHEN and SYDVKM. Trimming took 10 bases from V and 0 from J, leaving 16 bases between them. Here the CDR3 reads CATGTSLSSYEQYF. The DNA for the CDR3 is TGTGCCACCGGAACTAGCTTGAGCTCCTACGAGCAGTACTTC.

The table lists this clone with a few counts. This chain uses TRBV19 with TRBJ2-1, with 9 bases that match TRBD2. The ends lost 6 bases at V and 3 bases at J; junction bases unmatched: 6. Germline CDR1 is LNHDA and CDR2 is SQIVND (reference sequence). The CDR3 spans 15 residues. The CDR3 coding sequence is TGTGCCAGTAGCTCTAGCGGGGAAGGCTACAATGAGCAGTTCTTC. This encodes CASSSSGEGYNEQFF.

The gene calls are TRBV29-1 and TRBJ2-3, with 7 nucleotides matching TRBD1. Germline lookup yields CDR1 SQVTM and CDR2 ANQGSEA. After removal of 7 bases from V and 5 bases from J, the junction contained 9 bases not matched to a gene. CDR3 length: 13 residues. Here the CDR3 reads CSARQGLIDTQYF. The CDR3 DNA reads as TGCAGCGCGCGACAGGGTTTAATAGATACGCAGTATTTT.

The J gene is TRBJ2-1, the V gene TRBV7-2, with TRBD2 identical over 8 bases. V was clipped by 5 bases and J by 5 bases; unmatched bases: 5. From germline, CDR1 is SGHTA and CDR2 FQGNSA. This CDR3 spans 14 amino acids. DNA of the CDR3: TGTGCCAGCAGCCCCGGACTAGCCAACAATGAGCAGTTCTTC. Its protein product is CASSPGLANNEQFF.

CDR3 in amino acids: CASRRMTRSGETQYF. CDR3 bases: TGTGCCAGCAGAAGGATGACACGGTCAGGAGAGACCCAGTACTTC. V usage is TRBV28 and J usage is TRBJ2-5; the D is unclear. The CDR3 contains 15 residues. Germline V CDR1 and CDR2: MDHEN, SYDVKM. Between the trimmed V and J ends, which lost 6 bases and 4 bases, there was a span of 18 bases.

V and J are TRBV19 and TRBJ1-5, with 11 positions matching TRBD1. Germline V gene data show CDR1 as LNHDA and CDR2 as SQIVND (reference sequence). Unmatched junction bases numbered 4, after V lost 4 bases and J lost 2 bases. The CDR3 totals 16 residues. CDR3 DNA sequence: TGTGCCAGTAGTACGCGGACAGGGGGCCGCAATCAGCCCCAGCATTTT. As protein: CASSTRTGGRNQPQHF.

This clone was found once. The chain is built from TRBV5-1 and TRBJ2-1; D is unresolved. V shed 4 bases and J shed 2 bases, with 16 bases lying between them. The germline gives CDR1 SGHRS, CDR2 YFSETQ. This CDR3 region has 16 residues. In nucleotides, the CDR3 is TGCGCCAGCAGCACCCTTTCTATTATACCCTACAATGAGCAGTTCTTC. It yields the protein CASSTLSIIPYNEQFF.

The chain is built from TRBV5-1 and TRBJ2-7; 9 bases agree with TRBD1. Germline loops: CDR1 SGHRS, CDR2 YFSETQ. V trimming: 4 bases; J trimming: 3 bases; junction bases outside the gene matches: 8. The CDR3 totals 15 residues. CDR3 sequence: CASSISGDRVYEQYF. DNA of the CDR3: TGCGCCAGCAGCATCAGTGGGGACAGGGTCTACGAGCAGTACTTC.